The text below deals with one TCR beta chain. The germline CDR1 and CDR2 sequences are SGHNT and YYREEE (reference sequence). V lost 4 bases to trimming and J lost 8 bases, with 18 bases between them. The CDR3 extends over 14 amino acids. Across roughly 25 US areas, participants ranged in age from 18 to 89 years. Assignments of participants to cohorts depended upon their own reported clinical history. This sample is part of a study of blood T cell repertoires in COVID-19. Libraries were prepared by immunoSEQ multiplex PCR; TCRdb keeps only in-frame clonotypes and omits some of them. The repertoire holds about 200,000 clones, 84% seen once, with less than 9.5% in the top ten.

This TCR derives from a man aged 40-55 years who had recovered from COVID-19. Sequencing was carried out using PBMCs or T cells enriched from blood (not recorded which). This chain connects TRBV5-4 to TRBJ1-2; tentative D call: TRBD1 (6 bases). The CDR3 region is CASSRKGGGDGYTF. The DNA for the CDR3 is TGTGCCAGCAGCCGCAAAGGAGGGGGGGACGGCTACACCTTC.